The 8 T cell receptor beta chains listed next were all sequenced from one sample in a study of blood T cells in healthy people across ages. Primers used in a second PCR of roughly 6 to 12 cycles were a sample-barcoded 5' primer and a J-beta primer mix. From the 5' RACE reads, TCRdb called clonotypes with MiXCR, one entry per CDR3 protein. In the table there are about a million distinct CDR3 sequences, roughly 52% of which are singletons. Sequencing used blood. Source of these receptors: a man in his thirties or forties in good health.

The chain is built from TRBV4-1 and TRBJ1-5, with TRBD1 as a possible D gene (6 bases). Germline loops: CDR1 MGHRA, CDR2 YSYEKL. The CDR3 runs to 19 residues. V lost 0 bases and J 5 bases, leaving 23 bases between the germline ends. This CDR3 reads CASSQDSSTPIRGHQPQHF. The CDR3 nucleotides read TGCGCCAGCAGCCAAGATTCTTCAACACCGATCAGGGGACATCAGCCCCAGCATTTT.

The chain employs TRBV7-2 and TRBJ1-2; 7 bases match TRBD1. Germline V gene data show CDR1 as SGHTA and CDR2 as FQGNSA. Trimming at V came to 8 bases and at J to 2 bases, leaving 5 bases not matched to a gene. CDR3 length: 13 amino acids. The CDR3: CASGQDRNYGYTF. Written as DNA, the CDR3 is TGTGCCAGCGGCCAGGACAGGAACTATGGCTACACCTTC.

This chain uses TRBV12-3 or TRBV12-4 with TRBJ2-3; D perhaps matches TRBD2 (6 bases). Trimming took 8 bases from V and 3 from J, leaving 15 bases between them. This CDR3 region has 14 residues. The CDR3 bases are TGTGCCAGCGGCGGGACTCAGCTAACAGATACGCAGTATTTT. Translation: CASGGTQLTDTQYF.

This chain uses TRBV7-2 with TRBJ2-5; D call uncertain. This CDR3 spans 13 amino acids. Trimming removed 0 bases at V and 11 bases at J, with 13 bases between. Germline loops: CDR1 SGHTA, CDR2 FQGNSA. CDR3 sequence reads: CASSLARFNEQYF. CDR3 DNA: TGTGCCAGCAGCTTAGCCCGCTTCAATGAGCAGTACTTC.

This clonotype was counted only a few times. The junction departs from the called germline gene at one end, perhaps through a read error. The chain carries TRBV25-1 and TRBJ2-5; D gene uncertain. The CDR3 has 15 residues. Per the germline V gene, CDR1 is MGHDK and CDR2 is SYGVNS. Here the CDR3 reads CASSLDLEFQETQYF. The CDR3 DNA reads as TGTGCTAGCAGCTTAGATTTGGAGTTCCAAGAGACCCAGTACTTC.

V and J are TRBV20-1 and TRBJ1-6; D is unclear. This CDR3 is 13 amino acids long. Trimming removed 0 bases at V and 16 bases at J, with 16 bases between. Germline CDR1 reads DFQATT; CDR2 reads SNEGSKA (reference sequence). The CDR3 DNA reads TGCAGTGCTAGAGACGCTCCCGGGTCCCTACTCCACTTT. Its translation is CSARDAPGSLLHF.

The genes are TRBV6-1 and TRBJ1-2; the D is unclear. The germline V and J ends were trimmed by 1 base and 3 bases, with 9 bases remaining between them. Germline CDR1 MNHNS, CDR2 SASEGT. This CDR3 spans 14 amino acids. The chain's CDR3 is CASSEGEVYYGYTF. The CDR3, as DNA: TGTGCCAGCAGTGAAGGGGAGGTCTACTATGGCTACACCTTC.

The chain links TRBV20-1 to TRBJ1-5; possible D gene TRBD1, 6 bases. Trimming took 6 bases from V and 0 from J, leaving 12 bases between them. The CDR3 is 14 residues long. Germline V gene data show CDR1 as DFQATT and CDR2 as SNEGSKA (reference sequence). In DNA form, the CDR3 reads TGCAGTGCCACGGGACAAACTAGCAATCAGCCCCAGCATTTT. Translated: CSATGQTSNQPQHF.